This TCR beta chain was sequenced for a study of blood T cells in healthy people across ages. Whole-study context: In model experiments, template switching was able to capture about one barcoded beta molecule for every two T cells that were present. General observations from the study: Investigators treated diversity estimates from one million T cells as underestimates.

Notes on this clonotype: Its target is unknown.

The CDR3 length is 15 residues. Germline V CDR1 and CDR2: LGHNT, FRNRAP. The use of a sample-barcoded 5' primer and a J-beta primer mix characterized a second PCR of roughly 6 to 11 cycles. With 12 random nucleotides, a template-switch adaptor tagged each individual cDNA molecule. A single record per CDR3 protein comes from TCRdb applying MiXCR to the 5' RACE reads. The sample holds some 1.1 million distinct CDR3 sequences; roughly two fifths are singletons and the top ten take around 12%. Sequencing used blood. The chain combines TRBV12-5 with TRBJ2-1; D is undetermined. The J call may be mistaken, given a closer DNA end match to TRBJ2-7. The TCR comes from a man aged 18 to 29 in good health. The DNA of the CDR3 is TGTGCTAGTGGTTATCAAACCGCCTCCTACAATGAGCAGTACTTC. Translated, it gives CASGYQTASYNEQYF.